A single T cell receptor beta chain is shown here with its context. This entry belongs to a study of blood T cell repertoires in COVID-19. Study context: Sites in the United States, Italy and Spain provided acute and convalescent COVID-19 samples. Sample material is recorded as cDNA or gDNA derived from T cells, B-cell-depleted T cells, or PBMCs.

Assay used: immunoSEQ multiplex PCR; TCRdb lists only in-frame clones, some missing. The repertoire has more than 75,000 clones, more than 75% of them found once; the top ten carry around 11%. The CDR3 length is 13 residues. Trimming cost V 6 bases and J 6 bases; bases outside gene matches: 8. Germline V CDR1 and CDR2: SGHRS, YFSETQ. The chain combines TRBV5-1 with TRBJ2-7; 8 positions match TRBD1. The sample consisted of peripheral blood. This TCR was recovered from a human donor in a cohort sampled during active COVID-19. In nucleotides, the CDR3 is TGCGCCAGCACTTCAGGGGGCGAGGGCGAGCAGTACTTC. Translated: CASTSGGEGEQYF.